This entry features one T cell receptor (beta chain) sequence. Antigen: not known. 60 Vbeta and 13 Jbeta primers were used in PCR. TCRdb's table, derived via immunoSEQ multiplex PCR, lists solely in-frame clones and lacks some. The sample has around 140,000 clones; around 78% are singletons. This sample was taken from a study of cytomegalovirus exposure and HLA in healthy donors. Study conclusions and caveats: Cytomegalovirus-associated TCR beta chains were listed, numbering 164. Association with HLA alleles at 0.05 false discovery rate was found for some 18,000 TCR beta sequences in a later analysis. V- and J-gene trimming of TCR beta was linked (in a later analysis) to a missense DCLRE1C variant. In a later analysis, compared with equally common non-associated chains, HLA-associated beta chains were more expanded.

This receptor was taken from a woman aged 40 to 50 in good health and CMV-seropositive. Sequences were obtained from PBMCs.

CDR3: CASSPTGQSRNTIYF. DNA of the CDR3: TGCGCCAGCAGCCCTACAGGACAGTCTAGAAACACCATATATTTT. This chain joins TRBV4-1 and TRBJ1-3; possibly TRBD1 for D (6 bases). The CDR3 consists of 15 residues. V lost 4 bases, J lost 5 bases, and 15 bases lay in between. The V gene's germline CDR1 is MGHRA and CDR2 YSYEKL.